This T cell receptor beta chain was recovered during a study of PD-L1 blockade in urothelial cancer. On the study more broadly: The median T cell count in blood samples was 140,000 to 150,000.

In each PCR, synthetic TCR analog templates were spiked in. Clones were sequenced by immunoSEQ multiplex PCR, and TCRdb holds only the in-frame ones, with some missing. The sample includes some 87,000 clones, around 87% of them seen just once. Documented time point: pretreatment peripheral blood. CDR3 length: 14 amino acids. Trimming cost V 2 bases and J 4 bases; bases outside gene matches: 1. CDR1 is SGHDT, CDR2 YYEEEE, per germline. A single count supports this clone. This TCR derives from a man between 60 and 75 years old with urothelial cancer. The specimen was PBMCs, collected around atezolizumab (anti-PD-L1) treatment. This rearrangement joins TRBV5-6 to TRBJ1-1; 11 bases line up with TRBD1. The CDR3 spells CASSFGQGATEAFF. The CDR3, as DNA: TGTGCCAGCAGCTTCGGACAGGGGGCCACTGAAGCTTTCTTT.